Following are 18 T cell receptor beta chains from one sample sequenced in a study of T-cell reconstitution after alpha-beta-depleted transplantation in children. TCRbeta library construction was performed incorporating unique molecular identifiers. MiXCR, applied by TCRdb to the PCR reads, yields one record per CDR3 protein. The table lists fewer than 400,000 distinct CDR3 sequences, roughly 25% of them singletons, with roughly 9.8% in the top ten. Sequencing was performed on PBMCs, mostly from graft donor cells, taken 180 days after TCRalphabeta/CD19-depleted stem cell transplant. The receptors were gathered from a male patient between 10 and 17 years old who had a stem cell transplant for acute lymphoblastic leukemia, so the T cells may come from the graft donor.

This clonotype was recorded a few times. The chain is built from TRBV5-6 and TRBJ2-3, with 14 bases that match TRBD2. The V gene end was trimmed by 4 bases and the J gene end by 4 bases; junction bases not matched to a gene: 5. Germline V gene data show CDR1 as SGHDT and CDR2 as YYEEEE. The CDR3 totals 16 residues. The CDR3 nucleotides are TGTGCCAGCAGCCAGGGACTAGCGGGAGCGTCAGATACGCAGTATTTT. Its translation is CASSQGLAGASDTQYF.

This clonotype was found a few times. The chain recombines TRBV7-9 with TRBJ1-5; TRBD1 matches 8 bases. Germline loops: CDR1 SEHNR, CDR2 FQNEAQ (reference sequence). There are 16 residues in the CDR3. Trimming cost V 5 bases and J 4 bases; bases outside gene matches: 10. CDR3 amino acids: CASSPTTGVLNQPQHF. DNA of the CDR3: TGTGCCAGCAGCCCTACGACAGGGGTTCTGAATCAGCCCCAGCATTTT. Variable domain in full (rest from reference TRBV7-9 and TRBJ1-5): DTGVSQNPRHKITKRGQNVTFRCDPISEHNRLYWYRQTLGQGPEFLTYFQNEAQLEKSRLLSDRFSAERPKGSFSTLEIQRTEQGDSAMYLCASSPTTGVLNQPQHFGDGTRLSIL.

The chain carries TRBV20-1 and TRBJ2-3, with a tentative D call TRBD2 (6 bases). V dropped 3 bases and J dropped 5 bases, with 21 bases sitting between them. Germline CDR1 reads DFQATT; CDR2 reads SNEGSKA (reference sequence). This CDR3 region has 16 residues. The chain's CDR3 is CSASGTLSGPVDTQYF. The CDR3 region has the DNA TGCAGTGCTAGCGGCACGTTGAGCGGGCCCGTAGATACGCAGTATTTT.

This clonotype was observed a handful of times. J is TRBJ2-1 and V is TRBV11-1; 8 bases line up with TRBD2. Per germline, CDR1 SGHAT and CDR2 FQDESV (reference sequence). V trimming: 4 bases; J trimming: 0 bases; junction bases outside the gene matches: 11. The CDR3 contains 18 residues. The CDR3 sequence is CASSSYRVLAGSYNEQFF. The CDR3 nucleotides read TGTGCCAGCAGCTCCTATCGTGTCCTAGCGGGCTCCTACAATGAGCAGTTCTTC.

This clonotype was counted a few times. The chain is built from TRBV7-8 and TRBJ1-1; 8 nucleotides align to TRBD1. CDR1 and CDR2 from the germline V gene are SGHVS and FQNEAQ. This CDR3 comprises 16 residues. V lost 6 bases, J lost 0 bases, and 9 bases stayed unmatched. CDR3 sequence: CASRRDRGPMNTEAFF. In DNA, the CDR3 is TGTGCCAGCAGGCGCGACAGGGGTCCCATGAACACTGAAGCTTTCTTT.

This chain uses TRBV6-5 with TRBJ1-1, with D possibly TRBD1 on 6 matching bases. The CDR3 consists of 16 residues. V shed 2 bases and J shed 8 bases, with 21 bases lying between them. CDR1 and CDR2 (germline): MNHEY, SVGAGI. For the CDR3, the DNA is TGTGCCAGCAGTTACACCGTCAATGGGGGCGCCTTAGAAGCTTTCTTT. It translates to CASSYTVNGGALEAFF.

This clonotype was counted between two and nine times. The J gene is TRBJ2-7, the V gene TRBV10-3; 10 nucleotides align to TRBD2. After removal of 3 bases from V and 6 bases from J, the junction contained 8 bases not matched to a gene. Germline V gene data show CDR1 as ENHRY and CDR2 as SYGVKD. CDR3 size: 15 residues. The CDR3 region has the DNA TGTGCCATCAGTGATCCTAGCGGGAGAGGTCGCGAGCAGTACTTC. Translation: CAISDPSGRGREQYF.

At least ten counts were recorded for this clonotype. CDR3 amino acids: CASSPRATNEKLFF. CDR3 bases: TGCGCCAGCAGCCCTCGGGCAACTAATGAAAAACTGTTTTTT. This sequence joins TRBV5-1 and TRBJ1-4; D remains unclear. Trimming took off 4 bases at V and 0 bases at J, with 7 bases between the two ends. Germline lookup yields CDR1 SGHRS and CDR2 YFSETQ. This CDR3 is 14 amino acids long.

This rearrangement joins TRBV5-1 to TRBJ2-1, with D perhaps given as TRBD1 or TRBD2 (5 bases each). This CDR3 contains 17 residues. Trimming took 0 bases from V and 4 from J, leaving 17 bases between them. Per germline, CDR1 SGHRS and CDR2 YFSETQ. The chain's CDR3 is CASSLAGGRTLYNEQFF. CDR3 coding DNA: TGCGCCAGCAGCTTGGCCGGAGGCAGGACACTTTACAATGAGCAGTTCTTC.

This clonotype was picked up a small number of times. The rearrangement links TRBV27 to TRBJ2-6, with 12 bases that match TRBD1. V shed 5 bases, J shed 3 bases, and the junction held 11 bases outside the gene matches. This CDR3 comprises 19 residues. The V gene's germline CDR1 is MNHEY and CDR2 SMNVEV (reference sequence). The CDR3 DNA follows: TGTGCCAGCAGTAAGCCGGGACAGGGGGCGCGAGGTGGGGCCAACGTCCTGACTTTC. Translating it yields CASSKPGQGARGGANVLTF. The variable domain in full, with the rest retrieved from reference TRBV27 and TRBJ2-6, is EAQVTQNPRYLITVTGKKLTVTCSQNMNHEYMSWYRQDPGLGLRQIYYSMNVEVTDKGDVPEGYKVSRKEKRNFPLILESPSPNQTSLYFCASSKPGQGARGGANVLTFGAGSRLTVL.

The V gene is TRBV7-3, the J gene TRBJ1-5; the D gene is possibly TRBD1 (5 bases). Germline values: CDR1 SGHTA, CDR2 FQGTGA. Deletions cut 2 bases from V and 5 bases from J, with 13 bases between. The length of the CDR3 is 15 residues. CDR3 region: CASSLPPGLYQPQHF. DNA of the CDR3: TGTGCCAGCAGCTTACCACCGGGGCTATATCAGCCCCAGCATTTT.

This clonotype appeared a few times. V is TRBV7-9 and J is TRBJ2-7, with D perhaps TRBD1 (7 bases). Germline lookup yields CDR1 SEHNR and CDR2 FQNEAQ (reference sequence). V lost 5 bases and J lost 3, with 23 bases in between. This CDR3 has 17 residues. CDR3 amino acids: CASSNDREESRFYEQYF. For the CDR3, the DNA is TGTGCCAGCAGCAACGACAGGGAGGAATCCCGATTCTACGAGCAGTACTTC. Supplemented by reference TRBV7-9 and TRBJ2-7, the full variable domain reads DTGVSQNPRHKITKRGQNVTFRCDPISEHNRLYWYRQTLGQGPEFLTYFQNEAQLEKSRLLSDRFSAERPKGSFSTLEIQRTEQGDSAMYLCASSNDREESRFYEQYFGPGTRLTVT.

The table lists this clonotype with a few counts. V and J are TRBV12-3 or TRBV12-4 and TRBJ1-3, with no clear D. V shed 7 bases and J shed 4 bases, with 8 bases lying between them. This CDR3 has 12 amino acids. The CDR3 DNA reads TGTGCCAGCAAAGTCCCCGGAAACACCATATATTTT. Its protein product is CASKVPGNTIYF.

This rearrangement joins TRBV19 to TRBJ1-2; D possibly corresponds to TRBD1 (5 bases). The germline V gene encodes CDR1 LNHDA and CDR2 SQIVND (reference sequence). This CDR3 is built from 16 residues. V was clipped by 3 bases and J by 0 bases, with 14 bases between them. CDR3 coding DNA: TGTGCCAGTAGTATTACAGGTCCAACTTCTAACTATGGCTACACCTTC. Translation gives CASSITGPTSNYGYTF.

The chain carries TRBV20-1 and TRBJ2-2; D is possibly TRBD1 (7 bases). The CDR3 extends over 17 amino acids. Per germline, CDR1 DFQATT and CDR2 SNEGSKA (reference sequence). Trimming cost V 0 bases and J 1 base, with 15 bases left between them. The chain's CDR3 is CSARDRGGGVNTGELFF. The DNA of the CDR3 is TGCAGTGCTAGAGATCGAGGAGGGGGCGTGAACACCGGGGAGCTGTTTTTT.

This clonotype was counted a few times. The chain uses TRBV29-1 and TRBJ2-7; D gene unclear. This CDR3 has 14 amino acids. V was pared by 1 base and J by 1 base, with 11 bases between. CDR1 and CDR2 (germline): SQVTM, ANQGSEA. CDR3 nucleotide sequence: TGCAGCGTTGAAGGTAGAGTAGCTTCCTACGAGCAGTACTTC. As protein: CSVEGRVASYEQYF.

This clonotype has more than one count but fewer than ten. This chain connects TRBV20-1 to TRBJ2-6; D may be TRBD1 (5 bases). Trimming cost V 3 bases and J 0 bases, with 9 bases left between them. This CDR3 comprises 15 residues. CDR1 and CDR2 (germline): DFQATT, SNEGSKA (reference sequence). CDR3 DNA sequence: TGCAGTGCTAGTCAGGGAAACTCTGGGGCCAACGTCCTGACTTTC. Translating it yields CSASQGNSGANVLTF.

CDR3 nucleotide sequence: TGTGCCAGCAGTTACTTGCCAGGGGGCACTGAAGCTTTCTTT. This codes for CASSYLPGGTEAFF. This chain uses TRBV6-5 with TRBJ1-1; 7 bases are shared with TRBD1. After removal of 1 base from V and 4 bases from J, the junction contained 3 bases not matched to a gene. CDR1 MNHEY and CDR2 SVGAGI come from the germline V gene. CDR3 length: 14 residues.